The 8 T cell receptor beta chains below come from one sample, sequenced in a study of response to subunit inactivated influenza vaccine. Each CDR3 protein is one row after TCRdb ran MiXCR on the RT-PCR reads. The sample contains over 650,000 distinct CDR3 sequences, 18% of which appear only once. The sample was PBMCs from blood, taken 5 to 6 days after vaccination. The receptors shown here come from a man aged 45 to 65 who received an inactivated influenza vaccine.

In its sample, this clonotype was seen a few times. The rearrangement joins TRBV4-2 to TRBJ2-1, with TRBD2 matching over 10 bases. There are 17 residues in the CDR3. CDR1 and CDR2 from the germline V gene are LGHNA and YNFKEQ. Trimming at V came to 2 bases and at J to 7 bases, leaving 11 bases not matched to a gene. The CDR3 DNA sequence: TGTGCCAGCAGCCAATATGTAACTAAGCGGGAGGGGAATGAGCAGTTCTTC. This gives the protein CASSQYVTKREGNEQFF.

There are a few counts of this clonotype. The chain combines TRBV28 with TRBJ1-1; the D is unclear. Trimming cost V 6 bases and J 3 bases, with 8 bases left between them. CDR1 is MDHEN and CDR2 is SYDVKM in the germline V gene. CDR3 length: 12 residues. CDR3: CASSEFDTEAFF. DNA for the CDR3: TGTGCCAGCAGCGAATTCGACACTGAAGCTTTCTTT.

This clonotype was picked up a small number of times. The chain has TRBV11-2 and TRBJ2-7; possibly TRBD1 for D (7 bases). Germline V gives CDR1 SGHAT, CDR2 FQNNGV. This CDR3 has 13 residues. V lost 1 base, J lost 12 bases, and 16 bases lay in between. The CDR3 loop reads CASSLGVRGTVYF. The DNA of the CDR3 is TGTGCCAGCAGCTTAGGTGTTCGCGGGACAGTGTACTTC.

This clonotype was detected only a few times. V gene TRBV7-8 combines with J gene TRBJ2-1, with unresolved D. CDR3 length: 14 amino acids. V was shortened by 0 bases and J by 7 bases, with 10 bases between the two germline ends. Germline V gene lookup returns CDR1 SGHVS and CDR2 FQNEAQ. CDR3 coding DNA: TGTGCCAGCAGCTTAGCGGTAGGGATAAATGAGCAGTTCTTC. It is translated as CASSLAVGINEQFF.

This clonotype has only a few counts. The chain is built from TRBV5-1 and TRBJ2-7, with 7 bases identical to TRBD2. J gave up 7 bases and V 0 bases, and 10 bases lay outside the gene matches. CDR1 is SGHRS, CDR2 YFSETQ, per germline. CDR3 length: 15 amino acids. The CDR3 coding sequence is TGCGCCAGCAGCTTGGCCGATGACGCCGGGGGGGAGCAGTACTTC. Residues: CASSLADDAGGEQYF.

This clonotype showed up just a few times. The rearrangement joins TRBV24-1 to TRBJ2-5; maybe TRBD1 (6 bases). The V gene lost 5 bases and the J gene lost 0 bases, with 12 bases spanning the gap. CDR1 KGHDR and CDR2 SFDVKD come from the germline V gene. The CDR3 has 15 amino acids. The CDR3 sequence: CATSGLTGYQETQYF. The CDR3 region has the DNA TGTGCCACCAGTGGTCTCACAGGGTACCAAGAGACCCAGTACTTC.

This rearrangement joins TRBV7-9 to TRBJ2-1; no clear D. V lost 1 base to trimming and J lost 5 bases, with 12 bases between them. Germline V gene sequence: CDR1 SEHNR, CDR2 FQNEAQ (reference sequence). The CDR3 consists of 15 residues. CDR3 region: CASSLGAIIHNEQFF. Written as DNA, the CDR3 is TGTGCCAGCAGCTTAGGTGCAATCATTCACAATGAGCAGTTCTTC.

The V and J genes are TRBV20-1 and TRBJ1-5; D not certain. Germline CDR1 DFQATT, CDR2 SNEGSKA (reference sequence). There are 15 residues in the CDR3. The V end was cut by 4 bases, the J end by 0 bases, with 13 bases between. The CDR3 reads CSATRAGYSNQPQHF. CDR3 coding DNA: TGCAGTGCTACACGAGCAGGATATAGCAATCAGCCCCAGCATTTT.